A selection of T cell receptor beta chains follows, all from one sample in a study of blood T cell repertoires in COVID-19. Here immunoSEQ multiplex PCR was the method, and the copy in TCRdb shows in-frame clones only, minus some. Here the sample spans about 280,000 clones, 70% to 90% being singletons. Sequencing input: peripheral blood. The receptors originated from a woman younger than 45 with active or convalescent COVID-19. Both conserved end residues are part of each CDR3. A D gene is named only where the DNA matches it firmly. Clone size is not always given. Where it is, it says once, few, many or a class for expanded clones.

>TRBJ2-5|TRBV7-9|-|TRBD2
CASNGGTSGTRATQYF
TGTGCCAGCAATGGTGGTACTAGCGGGACAAGGGCAACCCAGTACTTC
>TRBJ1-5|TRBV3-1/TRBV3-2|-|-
CASSHGYGQPQHF
TGTGCCAGCAGCCACGGGTATGGTCAGCCCCAGCATTTT
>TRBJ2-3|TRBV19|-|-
CATQQQGSTDTQYF
TGTGCCACCCAGCAACAGGGTTCCACAGATACGCAGTATTTT
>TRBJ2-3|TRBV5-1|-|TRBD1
CASSLGQGGTDTQYF
TGCGCCAGCAGCTTGGGGCAGGGGGGCACAGATACGCAGTATTTT
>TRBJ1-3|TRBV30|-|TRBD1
CAWSPGQGLYSGNTIYF
TGTGCCTGGAGTCCGGGACAGGGGCTGTACTCTGGAAACACCATATATTTT
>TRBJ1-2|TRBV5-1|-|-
CASSLSDFYGYTF
TGCGCCAGCAGCTTGTCCGACTTCTATGGCTACACCTTC
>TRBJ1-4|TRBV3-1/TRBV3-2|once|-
CASSRVRLGEKLFF
TGTGCCAGCAGCCGCGTCCGACTCGGGGAAAAACTGTTTTTT
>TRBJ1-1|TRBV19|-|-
CASSPTVLNTEAFF
TGTGCCAGTAGCCCGACAGTCTTGAACACTGAAGCTTTCTTT
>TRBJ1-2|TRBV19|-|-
CASSMSPVTSYGYTF
TGTGCCAGTAGTATGAGCCCGGTGACTTCCTATGGCTACACCTTC
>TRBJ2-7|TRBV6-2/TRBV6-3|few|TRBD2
CASSVSREGHEQYF
TGTGCCAGCAGTGTGTCCAGGGAGGGGCACGAGCAGTACTTC
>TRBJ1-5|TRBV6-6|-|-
CASSGHRDQPQHF
TGTGCCAGCAGCGGACACCGAGATCAGCCCCAGCATTTT
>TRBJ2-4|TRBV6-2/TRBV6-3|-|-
CASSPMRLGLAKNIQYF
TGTGCCAGCAGCCCAATGCGGTTGGGACTAGCCAAAAACATTCAGTACTTC
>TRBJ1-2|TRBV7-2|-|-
CASSPGGGYGYTF
TGTGCCAGCAGCCCCGGCGGGGGCTATGGCTACACCTTC
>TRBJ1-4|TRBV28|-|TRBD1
CASSKGQGREKLFF
TGTGCCAGCAGTAAGGGACAGGGGCGTGAAAAACTGTTTTTT
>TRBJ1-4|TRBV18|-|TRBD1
CASSPDRGNEKLFF
TGTGCCAGCTCACCGGACAGGGGTAATGAAAAACTGTTTTTT
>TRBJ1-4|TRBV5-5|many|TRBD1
CASADRVNEKLFF
TGTGCCAGCGCTGACAGGGTTAATGAAAAACTGTTTTTT
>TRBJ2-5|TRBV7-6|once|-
CASSLGGRGDFQETQYF
TGTGCCAGCAGCCTGGGCGGGCGGGGAGACTTCCAAGAGACCCAGTACTTC
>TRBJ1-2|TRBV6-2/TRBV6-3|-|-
CASSYSRGGVDRIGGYTF
TGTGCCAGCAGTTACTCGCGGGGTGGAGTGGATAGAATTGGTGGCTACACCTTC
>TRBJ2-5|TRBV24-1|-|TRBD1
CATSDNQGEGETQYF
TGTGCCACCAGTGATAACCAGGGGGAAGGAGAGACCCAGTACTTC
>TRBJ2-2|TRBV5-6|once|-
CASSFGVDTGELFF
TGTGCCAGCAGCTTCGGGGTGGACACCGGGGAGCTGTTTTTT
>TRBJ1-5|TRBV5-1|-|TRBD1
CASSLGTGENQPQHF
TGCGCCAGCAGCTTGGGGACAGGGGAAAATCAGCCCCAGCATTTT
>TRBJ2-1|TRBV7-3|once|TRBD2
CASSQAGGRQFF
TGTGCCAGCAGTCAGGCGGGGGGAAGGCAGTTCTTC
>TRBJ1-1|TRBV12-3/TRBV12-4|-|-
CASSYHSEAFF
TGTGCCAGCAGTTATCACAGTGAAGCTTTCTTT
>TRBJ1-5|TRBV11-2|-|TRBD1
CASSFGTGNQPQHF
TGTGCCAGCAGCTTTGGGACAGGCAATCAGCCCCAGCATTTT
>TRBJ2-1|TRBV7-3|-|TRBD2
CASSLNPSGGHSSYNEQFF
TGTGCCAGCAGCTTAAATCCTAGCGGGGGGCACAGCTCCTACAATGAGCAGTTCTTC
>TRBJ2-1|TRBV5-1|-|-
CASSFGGGGDEQFF
TGCGCCAGCAGCTTTGGAGGGGGCGGGGATGAGCAGTTCTTC